Listed below are T cell receptor beta chains from one sample, sequenced in a study of post-analysis software for immune sequencing data. Each CDR3 protein gets one entry after TCRdb re-called the PCR reads with MiXCR. This sample has hundreds of thousands of distinct CDR3 sequences, with approximately 60% found just once. What was sequenced was blood. The source of these receptors is a girl aged 2 to 10 with multiple sclerosis. Each CDR3 is given with its conserved first and last residue. A D gene is named only where the DNA matches it firmly. For some rows the clone size is stated as once, few or many, or as a class when expanded; others skip it.

TRBV29-1	NA	TRBJ2-7	NA	CSVEDPPEQYF	TGCAGCGTTGAAGATCCCCCCGAGCAGTACTTC
TRBV7-2	NA	TRBJ2-3	NA	CASSPWTHSTDTQYF	TGTGCCAGCAGCCCCTGGACGCATAGCACAGATACGCAGTATTTT
TRBV2	NA	TRBJ2-4	NA	CASSRTDGLGNIQYF	TGTGCCAGCAGTCGGACCGACGGACTTGGAAACATTCAGTACTTC
TRBV29-1	NA	TRBJ2-5	NA	CSVTPRGVVETQYF	TGCAGCGTAACGCCGAGGGGGGTGGTGGAGACCCAGTACTTC
TRBV12-3/TRBV12-4	NA	TRBJ1-2	NA	CASSFAPSGYYGYTF	TGTGCCAGCAGTTTTGCCCCGTCAGGGTACTATGGCTACACCTTC
TRBV7-9	TRBD1	TRBJ2-1	NA	CASSLTGTGYNEQFF	TGTGCCAGCAGCTTGACGGGGACAGGGTACAATGAGCAGTTCTTC
TRBV7-2	TRBD2	TRBJ2-1	few	CASSFFGGAPYNEQFF	TGTGCCAGCAGCTTTTTCGGGGGGGCCCCCTACAATGAGCAGTTCTTC
TRBV15	TRBD2	TRBJ2-1	few	CATSRDRGLATYNEQFF	TGTGCCACCAGCAGAGATAGGGGACTAGCGACCTACAATGAGCAGTTCTTC
TRBV19	TRBD2	TRBJ2-5	NA	CASSIIWGGETQYF	TGTGCCAGTAGTATTATATGGGGGGGAGAGACCCAGTACTTC
TRBV7-2	NA	TRBJ1-1	once	CASSAVGSYTEAFF	TGTGCCAGCAGCGCGGTCGGGTCCTACACTGAAGCTTTCTTT
TRBV7-2	NA	TRBJ1-5	once	CASSPEPNQPQHF	TGTGCCAGCAGCCCGGAACCCAATCAGCCCCAGCATTTT
TRBV27	NA	TRBJ2-6	NA	CASSFQSSGANVLTF	TGTGCCAGCAGTTTCCAGTCTTCTGGGGCCAACGTCCTGACTTTC
TRBV29-1	TRBD1	TRBJ2-1	NA	CSVDPGTGYIGQFF	TGCAGCGTTGATCCCGGGACAGGGTACATTGGGCAGTTCTTC
TRBV29-1	NA	TRBJ1-4	NA	CSVARTGLNEKLFF	TGCAGCGTTGCCCGAACAGGGCTTAATGAAAAACTGTTTTTT
TRBV11-2	TRBD1	TRBJ1-1	NA	CASNEKGQGRRTEAFF	TGTGCCAGCAACGAAAAGGGACAGGGAAGAAGGACTGAAGCTTTCTTT
TRBV11-2	TRBD1	TRBJ2-1	NA	CASSPPGQRYNEQFF	TGTGCCAGCAGCCCGCCGGGACAGAGATACAATGAGCAGTTCTTC
TRBV12-3/TRBV12-4	TRBD1	TRBJ2-7	NA	CASRIRQGPYEQYF	TGTGCCAGCAGGATAAGACAGGGGCCCTACGAGCAGTACTTC
TRBV24-1	NA	TRBJ1-2	few	CATSDRGAGGYTF	TGTGCCACCAGTGACAGGGGCGCAGGAGGCTACACCTTC
TRBV6-6	TRBD2	TRBJ2-5	NA	CASSQTSGETQYF	TGTGCCAGCAGCCAGACTAGCGGAGAGACCCAGTACTTC
TRBV25-1	NA	TRBJ2-5	NA	CASARGPEETQYF	TGTGCCTCAGCTCGGGGTCCGGAAGAGACCCAGTACTTC
TRBV5-1	NA	TRBJ1-1	NA	CASSLEAGRPFGNTEAFF	TGCGCCAGCAGCTTGGAGGCAGGGAGGCCCTTTGGGAACACTGAAGCTTTCTTT
TRBV12-3/TRBV12-4	NA	TRBJ1-1	few	CASSFGSEAFF	TGTGCCAGCAGTTTTGGCTCTGAAGCTTTCTTT
TRBV28	NA	TRBJ1-2	NA	CASSSLPLDGYTF	TGTGCCAGCAGTTCCCTTCCACTGGATGGCTACACCTTC
TRBV5-1	TRBD2	TRBJ2-1	few	CASSLTSAYNEQFF	TGCGCCAGCAGCTTGACTAGCGCCTACAATGAGCAGTTCTTC
TRBV12-3/TRBV12-4	NA	TRBJ2-7	few	CASSSQGLRYEQYF	TGTGCCAGCAGTTCGCAGGGTTTACGCTACGAGCAGTACTTC
TRBV28	TRBD2	TRBJ2-1	NA	CASRPISGMNEQFF	TGTGCCAGCAGGCCCATAAGCGGGATGAATGAGCAGTTCTTC
TRBV11-2	TRBD1	TRBJ2-7	few	CASSSYRGRTHEQYF	TGTGCCAGCAGCTCGTACAGGGGGCGCACCCACGAGCAGTACTTC
TRBV29-1	NA	TRBJ2-7	NA	CSVERQPRFNEQYF	TGCAGCGTTGAGCGGCAGCCGCGGTTCAATGAGCAGTACTTC
TRBV10-3	NA	TRBJ2-5	NA	CAISESGQVQETQYF	TGTGCCATCAGTGAGTCGGGACAAGTTCAAGAGACCCAGTACTTC
TRBV28	NA	TRBJ2-5	NA	CASSRSFVQTQYF	TGTGCCAGCAGTCGCAGCTTCGTGCAGACCCAGTACTTC
TRBV6-1	NA	TRBJ1-1	NA	CASTEPGDTEAFF	TGTGCCAGCACCGAACCTGGGGATACTGAAGCTTTCTTT
TRBV6-6	NA	TRBJ2-7	NA	CASSYSGSPSSYEQYF	TGTGCCAGCAGTTACTCTGGCTCGCCTAGCTCCTACGAACAGTACTTC
TRBV5-1	NA	TRBJ2-3	NA	CASSWGQERADTQYF	TGCGCCAGCAGCTGGGGGCAGGAAAGGGCAGATACGCAGTATTTT
TRBV5-1	NA	TRBJ2-1	NA	CASKEGHNEQFF	TGCGCCAGCAAAGAAGGACACAATGAGCAGTTCTTC
TRBV20-1	TRBD2	TRBJ2-3	NA	CSARKAGLAADTQYF	TGCAGTGCTAGAAAGGCAGGACTAGCGGCAGATACGCAGTATTTT
TRBV7-6	NA	TRBJ2-3	NA	CASSSEGGLNTDTQYF	TGTGCCAGCAGCTCCGAGGGGGGGCTGAACACAGATACGCAGTATTTT
TRBV5-5	NA	TRBJ2-7	few	CASSLIHEQYF	TGTGCCAGCAGCTTGATACACGAGCAGTACTTC
TRBV5-1	TRBD2	TRBJ2-4	NA	CASSLTPGLAGEQYF	TGCGCCAGCAGCTTAACACCGGGACTAGCGGGTGAGCAGTACTTC
TRBV5-1	NA	TRBJ2-3	NA	CASSHRQRDTQYF	TGCGCCAGCAGTCACCGCCAAAGAGATACGCAGTATTTT
TRBV6-2/TRBV6-3	NA	TRBJ2-5	few	CASSYSGGLETQYF	TGTGCCAGCAGTTACTCCGGGGGGCTGGAGACCCAGTACTTC
TRBV29-1	NA	TRBJ2-1	NA	CSVPLGGRDEQFF	TGCAGCGTCCCTCTCGGGGGAAGGGATGAGCAGTTCTTC
TRBV6-5	TRBD2	TRBJ2-1	few	CASSSTGTSGGAYNEQFF	TGTGCCAGCAGTTCCACCGGGACTAGCGGGGGGGCCTACAATGAGCAGTTCTTC
TRBV25-1	TRBD1	TRBJ2-7	few	CATADRGRHEQYF	TGTGCCACTGCGGACAGGGGGCGCCACGAGCAGTACTTC
TRBV6-2/TRBV6-3	NA	TRBJ2-3	NA	CASGPPRGVVDTQYF	TGTGCCAGCGGACCCCCCAGGGGAGTGGTAGATACGCAGTATTTT
TRBV6-2/TRBV6-3	NA	TRBJ2-1	NA	CASKRGIAYNEQFF	TGTGCCAGCAAGAGGGGGATCGCCTACAATGAGCAGTTCTTC
TRBV6-2/TRBV6-3	TRBD1	TRBJ1-2	NA	CASSRDRERERTF	TGTGCCAGCAGTCGGGACAGGGAACGAGAGCGCACCTTC
TRBV28	NA	TRBJ2-4	NA	CASSLSGADIQYF	TGTGCCAGCAGTTTAAGTGGGGCGGACATTCAGTACTTC
TRBV5-1	TRBD1	TRBJ2-3	few	CASSSGQGSTDTQYF	TGCGCCAGCAGCTCCGGACAGGGTAGCACAGATACGCAGTATTTT
TRBV6-2/TRBV6-3	TRBD2	TRBJ2-1	few	CASKASGYNEQFF	TGTGCCTCAAAGGCTAGCGGATACAATGAGCAGTTCTTC
TRBV7-6	TRBD2	TRBJ2-3	NA	CASSLAVPASGGAQYF	TGTGCCAGCAGCTTAGCCGTCCCAGCTAGCGGTGGTGCGCAGTATTTT
TRBV29-1	NA	TRBJ2-3	few	CSPWVQRSDTQYF	TGCAGCCCCTGGGTGCAGCGGTCAGATACGCAGTATTTT
TRBV6-5	NA	TRBJ1-2	NA	CASSYVGGYTF	TGTGCCAGCAGTTACGTGGGTGGCTACACCTTC
TRBV20-1	NA	TRBJ2-3	NA	CSVASADTQYF	TGCAGTGTCGCCAGTGCGGATACGCAGTATTTT
TRBV2	TRBD2	TRBJ2-1	few	CASMFGGGPSYNEQFF	TGTGCCAGCATGTTCGGGGGAGGGCCCTCCTACAATGAGCAGTTCTTC
TRBV6-5	NA	TRBJ2-5	NA	CASTPGGLETQYF	TGTGCCAGCACTCCTGGAGGGTTGGAGACCCAGTACTTC